The 2 T cell receptor beta chains below come from one sample, sequenced in a study of T cell responses to AZD1222 COVID-19 vaccine. Assay: immunoSEQ multiplex PCR; the TCRdb copy retains only in-frame clones and omits some. The sample gives around 110,000 clones, approximately 84% of which show up once; 6.5% to 8.5% is in the top ten. The source material was peripheral blood, sampled on day 0 of AZD1222 vaccination. These receptor sequences come from an adult in good health.

The chain employs TRBV28 and TRBJ2-5; D is possibly TRBD1 (6 bases). The CDR3 is 15 amino acids. Per germline, CDR1 MDHEN and CDR2 SYDVKM. Deletions cut 2 bases from V and 1 base from J, with 11 bases between. CDR3 DNA: TGTGCCAGCAGTTTAACAGGGTTTACCCAAGAGACCCAGTACTTC. As protein: CASSLTGFTQETQYF.

CDR3 residues: CASSYERSGNTIYF. In DNA form, the CDR3 reads TGTGCCAGCAGTTACGAGCGGTCCGGAAACACCATATATTTT. This rearrangement joins TRBV6-5 to TRBJ1-3, with D uncertain. This CDR3 has 14 amino acids. Per the germline V gene, CDR1 is MNHEY and CDR2 is SVGAGI. V was trimmed by 2 bases and J by 4 bases, leaving 9 bases between them.